Following are 3 T cell receptor beta chains from one sample sequenced in a study of identical twins. MiXCR, run by TCRdb on the 5' RACE reads, gives a single entry per CDR3 protein. Of some 900,000 distinct CDR3 sequences in the sample, 12% were seen once. Separately, the same data were catalogued under a study of yellow fever vaccine responses in identical twins.

The sample was PBMCs. These TCRs come from a woman aged 18-29 years in good health.

The V call is TRBV7-9, the J call TRBJ1-1; D gene unclear. CDR1 and CDR2 from the germline V gene are SEHNR and FQNEAQ (reference sequence). Trimming took off 4 bases at V and 6 bases at J, with 18 bases between the two ends. The CDR3 loop spans 15 amino acids. Written as DNA, the CDR3 is TGTGCCAGCAGCTATCACACCGGCGGGCTGTCTGAAGCTTTCTTT. Translated, it gives CASSYHTGGLSEAFF. The full variable domain, in which reference TRBV7-9 and TRBJ1-1 provide the parts outside the CDR3, is DTGVSQNPRHKITKRGQNVTFRCDPISEHNRLYWYRQTLGQGPEFLTYFQNEAQLEKSRLLSDRFSAERPKGSFSTLEIQRTEQGDSAMYLCASSYHTGGLSEAFFGQGTRLTVV.

The gene calls are TRBV7-9 and TRBJ2-1; 10 bases align to TRBD2. The CDR3 spans 16 residues. In germline, CDR1 is SEHNR, CDR2 FQNEAQ (reference sequence). V shed 7 bases and J 8 bases; nucleotides not matched to a gene: 14. This CDR3 is CASTPTRLAGAHEQFF. The CDR3 region has the DNA TGTGCCAGCACCCCCACGCGGCTAGCGGGAGCCCATGAGCAGTTCTTC.

The V and J genes are TRBV19 and TRBJ2-2; the match to TRBD1 covers 12 bases. This CDR3 is 14 amino acids long. Trimming cost V 9 bases and J 7 bases; bases outside gene matches: 6. The germline V gene has CDR1 LNHDA and CDR2 SQIVND (reference sequence). CDR3 residues: CASSGTGGIGELFF. The CDR3 DNA reads TGTGCCAGCTCCGGGACAGGGGGCATCGGGGAGCTGTTTTTT.